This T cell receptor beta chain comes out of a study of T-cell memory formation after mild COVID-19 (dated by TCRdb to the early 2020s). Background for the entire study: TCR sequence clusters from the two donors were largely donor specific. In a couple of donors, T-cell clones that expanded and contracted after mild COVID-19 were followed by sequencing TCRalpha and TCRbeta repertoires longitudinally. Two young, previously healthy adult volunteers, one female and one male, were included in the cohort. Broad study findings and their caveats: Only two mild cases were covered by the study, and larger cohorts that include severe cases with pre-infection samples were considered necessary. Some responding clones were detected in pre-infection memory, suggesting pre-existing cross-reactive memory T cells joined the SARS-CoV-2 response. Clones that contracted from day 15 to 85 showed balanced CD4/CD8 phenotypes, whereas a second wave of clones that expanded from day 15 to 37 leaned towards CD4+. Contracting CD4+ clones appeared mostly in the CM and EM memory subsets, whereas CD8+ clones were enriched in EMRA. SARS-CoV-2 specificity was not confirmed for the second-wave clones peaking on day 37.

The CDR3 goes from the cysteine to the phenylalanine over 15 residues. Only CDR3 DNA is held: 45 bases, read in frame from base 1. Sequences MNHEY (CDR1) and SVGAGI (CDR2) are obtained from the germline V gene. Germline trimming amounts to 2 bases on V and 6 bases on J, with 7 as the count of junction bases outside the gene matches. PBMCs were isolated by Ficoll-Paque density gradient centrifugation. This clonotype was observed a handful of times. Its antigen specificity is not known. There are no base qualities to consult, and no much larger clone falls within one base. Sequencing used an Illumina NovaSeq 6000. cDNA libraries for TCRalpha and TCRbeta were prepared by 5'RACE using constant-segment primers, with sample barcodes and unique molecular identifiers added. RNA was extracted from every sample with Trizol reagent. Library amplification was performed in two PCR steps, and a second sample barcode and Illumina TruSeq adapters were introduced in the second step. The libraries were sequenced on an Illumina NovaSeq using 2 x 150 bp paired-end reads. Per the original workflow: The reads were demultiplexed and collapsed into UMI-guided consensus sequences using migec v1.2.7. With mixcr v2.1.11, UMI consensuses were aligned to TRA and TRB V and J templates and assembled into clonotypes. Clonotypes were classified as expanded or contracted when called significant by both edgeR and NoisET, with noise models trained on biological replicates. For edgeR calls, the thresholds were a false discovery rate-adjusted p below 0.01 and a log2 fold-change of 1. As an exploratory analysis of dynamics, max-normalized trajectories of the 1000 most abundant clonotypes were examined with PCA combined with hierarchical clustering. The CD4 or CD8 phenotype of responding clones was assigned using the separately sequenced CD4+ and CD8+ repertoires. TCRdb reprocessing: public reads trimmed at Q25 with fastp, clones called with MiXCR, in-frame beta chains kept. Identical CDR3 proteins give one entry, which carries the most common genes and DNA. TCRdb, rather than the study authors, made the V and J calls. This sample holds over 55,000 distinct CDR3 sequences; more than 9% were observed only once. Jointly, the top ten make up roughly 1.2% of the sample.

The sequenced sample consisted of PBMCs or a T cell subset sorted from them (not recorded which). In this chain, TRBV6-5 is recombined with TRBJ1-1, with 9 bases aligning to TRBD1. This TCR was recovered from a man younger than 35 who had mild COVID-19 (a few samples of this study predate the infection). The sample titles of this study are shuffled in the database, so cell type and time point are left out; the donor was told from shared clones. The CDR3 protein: CASSYGGQGIAEAFF. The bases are TGTGCCAGCAGTTACGGTGGACAGGGGATCGCTGAAGCTTTCTTT.